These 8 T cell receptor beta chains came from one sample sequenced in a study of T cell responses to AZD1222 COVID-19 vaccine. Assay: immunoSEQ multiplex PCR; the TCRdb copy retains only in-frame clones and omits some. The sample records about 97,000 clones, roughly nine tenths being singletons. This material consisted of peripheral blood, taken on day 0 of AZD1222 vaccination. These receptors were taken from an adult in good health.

CDR3 bases: TGTGCCAGCGCTCGGGACTTAAGCTCCTACAATGAGCAGTTCTTC. This translates into CASARDLSSYNEQFF. This chain connects TRBV7-9 to TRBJ2-1; D is possibly TRBD2 (6 bases). CDR1 is SEHNR and CDR2 is FQNEAQ in the germline V gene (reference sequence). V gave up 8 bases and J gave up 0 bases, with 14 bases separating them. This CDR3 region has 15 residues.

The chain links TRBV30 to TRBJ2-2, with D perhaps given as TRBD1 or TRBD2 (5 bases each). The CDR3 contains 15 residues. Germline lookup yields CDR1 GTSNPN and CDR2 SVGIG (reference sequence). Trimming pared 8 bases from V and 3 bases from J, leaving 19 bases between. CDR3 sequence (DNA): TGTGCCGGAGACCCGTTCGGGGCGGACACCGGGGAGCTGTTTTTT. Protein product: CAGDPFGADTGELFF. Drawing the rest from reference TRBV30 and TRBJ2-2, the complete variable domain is SQTIHQWPATLVQPVGSPLSLECTVEGTSNPNLYWYRQAAGRGLQLLFYSVGIGQISSEVPQNLSASRPQDRQFILSSKKLLLSDSGFYLCAGDPFGADTGELFFGEGSRLTVL.

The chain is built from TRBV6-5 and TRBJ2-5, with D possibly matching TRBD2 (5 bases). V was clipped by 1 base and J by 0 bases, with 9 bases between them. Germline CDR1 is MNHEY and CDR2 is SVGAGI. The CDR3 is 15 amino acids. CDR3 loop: CASSYYGNNQETQYF. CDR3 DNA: TGTGCCAGCAGTTACTACGGGAACAACCAAGAGACCCAGTACTTC.

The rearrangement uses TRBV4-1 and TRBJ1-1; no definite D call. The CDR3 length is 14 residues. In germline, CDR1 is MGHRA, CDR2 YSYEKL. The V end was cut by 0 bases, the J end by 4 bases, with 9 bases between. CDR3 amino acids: CASSQDVEVTEAFF. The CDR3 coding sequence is TGCGCCAGCAGCCAAGACGTGGAGGTCACTGAAGCTTTCTTT.

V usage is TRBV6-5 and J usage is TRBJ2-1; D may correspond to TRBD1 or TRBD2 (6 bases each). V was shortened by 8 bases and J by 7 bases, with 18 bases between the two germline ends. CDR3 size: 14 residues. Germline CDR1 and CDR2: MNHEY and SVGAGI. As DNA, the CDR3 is TGTGCCAGCGGGGGGCTGGGGGCTCTTAATGAGCAGTTCTTC. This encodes CASGGLGALNEQFF.

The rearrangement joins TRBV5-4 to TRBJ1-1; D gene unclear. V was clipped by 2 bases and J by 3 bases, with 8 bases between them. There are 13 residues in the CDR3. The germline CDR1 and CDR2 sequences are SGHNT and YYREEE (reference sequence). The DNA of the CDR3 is TGTGCCAGCAGCTTCGCTGGGGACACTGAAGCTTTCTTT. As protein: CASSFAGDTEAFF.

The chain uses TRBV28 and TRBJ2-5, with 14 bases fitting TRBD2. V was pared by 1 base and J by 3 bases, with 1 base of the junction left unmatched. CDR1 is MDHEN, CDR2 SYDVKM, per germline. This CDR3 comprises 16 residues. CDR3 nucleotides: TGTGCCAGCAGTTTATCGACTAGCGGGGGGGAAGAGACCCAGTACTTC. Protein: CASSLSTSGGEETQYF.

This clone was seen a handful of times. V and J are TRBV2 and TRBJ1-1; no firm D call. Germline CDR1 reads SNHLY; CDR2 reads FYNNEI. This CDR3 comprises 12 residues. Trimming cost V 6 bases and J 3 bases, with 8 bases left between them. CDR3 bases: TGTGCCAGCAGGGACGGTTACACTGAAGCTTTCTTT. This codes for CASRDGYTEAFF.